Listed here are 18 T cell receptor beta chains from one sample, sequenced in a study of blood T cell repertoires in COVID-19. Profiling relied on immunoSEQ multiplex PCR, and the TCRdb table lists in-frame clones only, not all of them. The table shows just over 90,000 clones, with about 80% occurring only once. Sequencing was performed on peripheral blood. These receptors were collected from a man in his 70s with acute or convalescent COVID-19.

J is TRBJ2-1 and V is TRBV7-6; possible D gene TRBD1, 5 bases. The CDR3 spans 16 residues. CDR1 is SGHVS, CDR2 FNYEAQ, per germline. V lost 0 bases, J lost 5 bases, and 14 bases lay in between. CDR3 region: CASSLASRGFNNEQFF. The CDR3 nucleotides are TGTGCCAGCAGCTTAGCGTCAAGGGGCTTTAACAATGAGCAGTTCTTC.

V usage is TRBV7-3 and J usage is TRBJ1-1; D not resolved. The CDR3 contains 13 residues. Deletions cut 7 bases from V and 1 base from J, with 10 bases between. Germline CDR1 is SGHTA and CDR2 is FQGTGA. DNA for the CDR3: TGTGCCAGCATGACTCGAGCGAACACTGAAGCTTTCTTT. Translating it yields CASMTRANTEAFF.

V and J are TRBV5-4 and TRBJ2-1; weak D call: TRBD2 (6 bases). CDR3 length: 14 amino acids. V lost 4 bases and J lost 3, with 11 bases in between. Germline loops: CDR1 SGHNT, CDR2 YYREEE (reference sequence). In nucleotides, the CDR3 is TGTGCCAGCAGCCACCTGGGGGGCTACAATGAGCAGTTCTTC. Its translation is CASSHLGGYNEQFF.

The rearrangement uses TRBV10-1 and TRBJ1-2, with 9 bases lining up with TRBD1. J gave up 3 bases and V 11 bases, and 13 bases lay outside the gene matches. CDR1 is WNHNN, CDR2 SYGVQD, per germline (reference sequence). This CDR3 has 15 residues. CDR3 sequence: CADIRPGQGHYGYTF. The CDR3 DNA is TGCGCCGACATCCGACCGGGACAGGGACACTATGGCTACACCTTC.

This chain links TRBV27 with TRBJ1-5; TRBD1 agrees at 7 bases. The CDR3 has 17 residues. Germline V gene data show CDR1 as MNHEY and CDR2 as SMNVEV (reference sequence). V dropped 8 bases and J dropped 4; count of bases not matched to a gene: 17. The DNA for the CDR3 is TGTGCCAGCGGGTCGAGGGGAAATGACAGGGAGAATCAGCCCCAGCATTTT. Its protein is CASGSRGNDRENQPQHF.

The chain is built from TRBV24-1 and TRBJ2-1, with TRBD1 matching 7 bases. V lost 9 bases, J lost 9 bases, and 4 bases stayed unmatched. Germline lookup yields CDR1 KGHDR and CDR2 SFDVKD. The CDR3 is made up of 11 amino acids. In DNA form, the CDR3 reads TGTGCCACCGAGGGGGCTAGTGAGCAGTTCTTC. Translating it yields CATEGASEQFF.

The table lists this clone with a few counts. The chain joins TRBV21-1 to TRBJ2-7; TRBD2, the D gene given by the table, was not confirmed from the DNA. TRBV21-1 is noted as a pseudogene. CDR3 length: 15 residues. The CDR3 sequence: CASSKDGGATYEQYF. The CDR3 DNA follows: TGTGCCAGCAGCAAAGATGGGGGGGCTACCTACGAGCAGTACTTC.

The genes are TRBV28 and TRBJ1-5, with a tentative D call TRBD1 (6 bases). V dropped 5 bases and J dropped 2 bases, with 19 bases sitting between them. The CDR3 has 17 amino acids. Germline CDR1 is MDHEN and CDR2 is SYDVKM. CDR3 DNA: TGTGCCAGCAGTCCCCTGACCCACAGGGTCCGCAATCAGCCCCAGCATTTT. The encoded protein is CASSPLTHRVRNQPQHF.

This clone was seen a handful of times. This chain uses TRBV7-9 with TRBJ2-5; the match to TRBD1 covers 7 bases. Germline CDR1 SEHNR, CDR2 FQNEAQ (reference sequence). This CDR3 region has 13 residues. With 9 bases clipped from V and 5 bases from J, the junction kept 9 bases outside the gene matches. CDR3 sequence: CASAIQGLETQYF. CDR3 coding DNA: TGTGCCAGTGCCATACAGGGGTTGGAGACCCAGTACTTC.

In regard to this clone: This specimen includes other DNA sequences encoding the same CDR3. The CDR3 nucleotides read TGTGCCAGCAGCTTCACTAGGGACAATGAGCAGTTCTTC. Its protein is CASSFTRDNEQFF. This chain connects TRBV7-3 to TRBJ2-1; possibly TRBD2 for D (5 bases). There are 13 residues in the CDR3. The germline CDR1 and CDR2 sequences are SGHTA and FQGTGA. The V gene lost 3 bases and the J gene lost 5 bases, with 8 bases spanning the gap.

V usage is TRBV2 and J usage is TRBJ1-3; a possible D gene is TRBD1 (5 bases). V shed 7 bases and J shed 3 bases, with 13 bases lying between them. The CDR3 sequence is 14 residues long. Looked up from germline, CDR1 is SNHLY and CDR2 is FYNNEI. The CDR3 loop reads CASTGTLNGNTIYF. CDR3 nucleotide sequence: TGTGCCAGCACCGGGACTCTGAATGGAAACACCATATATTTT.

The V call is TRBV21-1, the J call TRBJ1-5; TRBD1 is the table's D call, not checked against the DNA. TRBV21-1 constitutes a pseudogene. CDR3 size: 17 residues. The CDR3 DNA follows: TGTGCCAGCTTTACTCCTCAACAGGGGAATAGCAATCAGCCCCAGCATTTT. Translation gives CASFTPQQGNSNQPQHF.

The chain recombines TRBV27 with TRBJ1-6, with D perhaps TRBD1 (6 bases). Germline CDR1 and CDR2: MNHEY and SMNVEV (reference sequence). Trimming took off 2 bases at V and 4 bases at J, with 12 bases between the two ends. The CDR3 sequence is 16 residues long. This CDR3 is CASSLSWTAYNSPLHF. The DNA of the CDR3 is TGTGCCAGCAGTTTAAGCTGGACAGCGTATAATTCACCCCTCCACTTT.

The V call is TRBV28, the J call TRBJ1-1; no clear D. The CDR3 is made up of 19 amino acids. V was trimmed by 6 bases and J by 2 bases, leaving 28 bases between them. Germline lookup yields CDR1 MDHEN and CDR2 SYDVKM. CDR3 loop: CASSSAPGIQTSINTEAFF. CDR3 sequence (DNA): TGTGCCAGCAGCTCTGCGCCCGGGATCCAGACCTCAATTAACACTGAAGCTTTCTTT.

The chain couples TRBV25-1 to TRBJ2-2; D perhaps matches TRBD2 (5 bases). V gave up 5 bases and J gave up 1 base, with 17 bases separating them. The CDR3 totals 17 residues. Per the germline V gene, CDR1 is MGHDK and CDR2 is SYGVNS. The CDR3 protein is CASSKLGGQRNTGELFF. The CDR3 DNA reads as TGTGCCAGCAGTAAATTGGGCGGGCAAAGGAACACCGGGGAGCTGTTTTTT.

This clone was recorded once. The rearrangement joins TRBV5-6 to TRBJ1-6; 9 bases align to TRBD1. The CDR3 spans 18 residues. Germline values: CDR1 SGHDT, CDR2 YYEEEE. With 2 bases clipped from V and 0 bases from J, the junction kept 6 bases outside the gene matches. CDR3 in DNA: TGTGCCAGCAGCTTCCGGGACAGGGCATACTCCTATAATTCACCCCTCCACTTT. Its protein is CASSFRDRAYSYNSPLHF. Full variable domain (outside the CDR3, taken from reference TRBV5-6 and TRBJ1-6): DAGVTQSPTHLIKTRGQQVTLRCSPKSGHDTVSWYQQALGQGPQFIFQYYEEEERQRGNFPDRFSGHQFPNYSSELNVNALLLGDSALYLCASSFRDRAYSYNSPLHFGNGTRLTVT.

The chain is built from TRBV28 and TRBJ1-5; D possibly corresponds to TRBD1 (5 bases). CDR3 length: 15 residues. Trimming took 2 bases from V and 5 from J, leaving 13 bases between them. Germline CDR1 MDHEN, CDR2 SYDVKM. CDR3 DNA sequence: TGTGCCAGCAGTTTACCAAACCGGGGGGATCAGCCCCAGCATTTT. This translates into CASSLPNRGDQPQHF.

In DNA, the CDR3 is TGTGCCAGCAGTGAATCGGGGGGTTCCGTAGTGGATGGCTACACCTTC. It specifies CASSESGGSVVDGYTF. The chain recombines TRBV6-1 with TRBJ1-2; TRBD1 might be the D (5 bases). CDR1 and CDR2 from the germline V gene are MNHNS and SASEGT. Trimming pared 2 bases from V and 6 bases from J, leaving 19 bases between. CDR3 size: 16 residues.